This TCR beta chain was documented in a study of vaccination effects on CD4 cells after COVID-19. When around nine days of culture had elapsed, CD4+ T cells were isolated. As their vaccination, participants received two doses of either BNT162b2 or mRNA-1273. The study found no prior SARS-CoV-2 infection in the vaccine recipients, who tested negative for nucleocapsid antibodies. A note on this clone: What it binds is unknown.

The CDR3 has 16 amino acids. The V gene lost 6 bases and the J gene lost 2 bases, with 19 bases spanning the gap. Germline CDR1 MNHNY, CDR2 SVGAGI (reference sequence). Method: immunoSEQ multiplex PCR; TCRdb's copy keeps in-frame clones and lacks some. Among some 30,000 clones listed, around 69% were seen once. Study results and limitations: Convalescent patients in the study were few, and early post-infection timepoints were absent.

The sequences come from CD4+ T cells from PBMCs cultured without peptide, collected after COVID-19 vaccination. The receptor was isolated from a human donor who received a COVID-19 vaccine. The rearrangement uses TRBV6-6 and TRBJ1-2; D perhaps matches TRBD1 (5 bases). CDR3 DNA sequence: TGTGCCAGCAGCACCGGAACCGGGACGGCCAACTATGGCTACACCTTC. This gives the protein CASSTGTGTANYGYTF.